This note documents a single T cell receptor (beta chain) sequence. Its specificity is unknown. When replicate PCRs were run on sorted subsets, they used about 220 ng DNA, about 30,000 T cell genomes. The data were produced by immunoSEQ multiplex PCR, yet TCRdb's version contains in-frame clones alone and is incomplete. The sample holds under 1,900,000 clones, about 98.5% seen once. V gave up 0 bases and J gave up 2 bases, with 15 bases separating them. The V gene's germline CDR1 is SGHNT and CDR2 YYREEE (reference sequence). The CDR3 contains 16 residues. This record comes from a study of shared clonotypes between healthy human individuals. Study-level points and caveats: Relative to their counterparts shared across all four donors, non-shared clonotypes exhibited diminished generation probabilities.

The chain carries TRBV5-4 and TRBJ2-7, with a tentative D call TRBD1 (6 bases). Sample: naive CD4+ T cells sorted from blood. The subset is: CD45RA+ positively selected. The sequence was obtained from a man younger than 45 in good health. CDR3 loop: CASSLVGTPITYEQYF. CDR3 coding DNA: TGTGCCAGCAGCTTGGTGGGGACACCTATCACCTACGAGCAGTACTTC.